Detailed here is one T cell receptor (beta chain). Its antigen is not identified. This sample is part of a study of T cell responses to AZD1222 COVID-19 vaccine. TCRdb's table, derived via immunoSEQ multiplex PCR, lists solely in-frame clones and lacks some. The repertoire includes tens of thousands of clones, around 91% of them detected once, and almost 8.5% sits in the top ten. Overall study results and limits: Compared with day 0, the breadth and depth of the Spike-specific TCR repertoire rose significantly after two doses of AZD1222.

There are 13 residues in the CDR3. Trimming cost V 0 bases and J 12 bases, with 11 bases left between them. Germline V gene sequence: CDR1 SGHNT, CDR2 YENEEA. The specimen comprised peripheral blood, sampled on day 0 of AZD1222 vaccination. This chain uses TRBV11-3 with TRBJ2-2; no firm D call. This TCR derives from an adult in good health. The CDR3 bases are TGTGCCAGCAGCTTAGATCCGGGCGCGAAGCTGTTTTTT. This codes for CASSLDPGAKLFF.